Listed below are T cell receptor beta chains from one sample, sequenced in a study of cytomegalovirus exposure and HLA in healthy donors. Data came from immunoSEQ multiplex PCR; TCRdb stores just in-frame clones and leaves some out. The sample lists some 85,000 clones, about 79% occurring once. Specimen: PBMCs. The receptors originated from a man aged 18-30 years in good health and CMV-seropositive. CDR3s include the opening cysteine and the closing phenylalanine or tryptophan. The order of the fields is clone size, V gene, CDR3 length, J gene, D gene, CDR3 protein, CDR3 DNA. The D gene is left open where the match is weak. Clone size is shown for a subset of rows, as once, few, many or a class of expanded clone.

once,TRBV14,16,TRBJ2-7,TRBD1,CASSQVIGQGSDEQYF,TGTGCCAGCAGCCAAGTAATTGGACAGGGTTCGGACGAGCAGTACTTC
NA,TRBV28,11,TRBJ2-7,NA,CASSWSSEQYF,TGTGCCAGCAGCTGGAGTTCCGAGCAGTACTTC
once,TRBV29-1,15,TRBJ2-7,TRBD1,CSILIRDRGSYEQYF,TGCAGCATTCTTATCCGGGACAGGGGCTCGTACGAGCAGTACTTC
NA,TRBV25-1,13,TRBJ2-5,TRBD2,CASSASGGETQYF,TGTGCCAGCAGCGCTAGCGGGGGGGAGACCCAGTACTTC
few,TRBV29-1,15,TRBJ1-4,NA,CSVIGTSGGNEKLFF,TGCAGCGTTATAGGGACGTCCGGGGGTAATGAAAAACTGTTTTTT
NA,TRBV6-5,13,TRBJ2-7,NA,CASRLANAYEQYF,TGTGCCAGCAGGCTAGCGAACGCCTACGAGCAGTACTTC
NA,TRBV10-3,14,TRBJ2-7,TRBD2,CAISVRDYTYEQYF,TGTGCCATCAGTGTCCGGGACTACACCTACGAGCAGTACTTC
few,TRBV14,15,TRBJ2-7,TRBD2,CASSQTIAGALEQYF,TGTGCCAGCAGCCAAACGATAGCGGGAGCTCTGGAGCAGTACTTC
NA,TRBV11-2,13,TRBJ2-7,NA,CASSPDSHYEQYF,TGTGCCAGCAGCCCGGACAGCCACTACGAGCAGTACTTC
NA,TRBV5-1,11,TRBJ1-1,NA,CASRGRAEAFF,TGCGCCTCTAGGGGGAGGGCTGAAGCTTTCTTT
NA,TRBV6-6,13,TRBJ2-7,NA,CASSYVQALGQYF,TGTGCCAGCAGTTACGTTCAGGCGCTGGGGCAGTACTTC
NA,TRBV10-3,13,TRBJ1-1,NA,CAINAGMETEAFF,TGTGCCATCAATGCGGGAATGGAGACTGAAGCTTTCTTT
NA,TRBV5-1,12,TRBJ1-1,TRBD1,CASSLGQGEAFF,TGCGCCAGCAGCTTGGGGCAGGGGGAGGCTTTCTTT
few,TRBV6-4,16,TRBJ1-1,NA,CASSDSSAGNKEEAFF,TGTGCCAGCAGTGACTCGTCTGCAGGGAATAAGGAAGAAGCTTTCTTT
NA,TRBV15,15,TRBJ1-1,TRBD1,CATSTSGTGITEAFF,TGTGCCACCAGCACTTCCGGGACAGGGATCACTGAAGCTTTCTTT
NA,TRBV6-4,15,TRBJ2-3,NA,CASSKGREPTDTQYF,TGTGCCAGCAGTAAAGGGCGGGAACCCACAGATACGCAGTATTTT
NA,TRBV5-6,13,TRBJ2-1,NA,CASSGGTSSEQFF,TGTGCCAGCAGCGGGGGGACTTCCAGTGAGCAGTTCTTC
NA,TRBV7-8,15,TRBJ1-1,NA,CASSFIPGLRTEAFF,TGTGCCAGCAGCTTTATACCGGGTTTGCGCACTGAAGCTTTCTTT
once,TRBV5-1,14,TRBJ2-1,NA,CASSLGTDYNEQFF,TGCGCCAGCAGCCTTGGGACTGACTACAATGAGCAGTTCTTC
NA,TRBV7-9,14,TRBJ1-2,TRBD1,CASSFWTGNYGYTF,TGTGCCAGCAGCTTCTGGACAGGGAACTATGGCTACACCTTC
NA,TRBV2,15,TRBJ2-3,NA,CASSDPRKPEGTQYF,TGTGCCAGCAGTGACCCACGAAAGCCCGAGGGTACGCAGTATTTT
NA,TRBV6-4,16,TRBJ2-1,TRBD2,CASSSIGLAGADEQFF,TGTGCCAGCAGCTCTATAGGACTAGCGGGAGCAGACGAGCAGTTCTTC
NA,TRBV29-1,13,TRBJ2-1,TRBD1,CSATGTGGNEQFF,TGCAGCGCCACCGGGACAGGCGGCAATGAGCAGTTCTTC
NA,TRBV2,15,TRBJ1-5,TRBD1,CASSRGTANNQPQHF,TGTGCCAGCAGTCGAGGGACAGCGAACAATCAGCCCCAGCATTTT
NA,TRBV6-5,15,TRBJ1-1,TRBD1,CASSFGGTGHTEAFF,TGTGCCAGCAGTTTCGGTGGGACAGGGCATACTGAAGCTTTCTTT
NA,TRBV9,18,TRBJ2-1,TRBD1,CASSVRSGTGVSYNEQFF,TGTGCCAGCAGCGTCAGGAGCGGGACAGGGGTTTCCTACAATGAGCAGTTCTTC
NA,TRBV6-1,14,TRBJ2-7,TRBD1,CASRNRGGSYEQYF,TGTGCCAGCAGAAACAGGGGCGGCTCCTACGAGCAGTACTTC